Listed here are 13 T cell receptor beta chains from one sample, sequenced in a study of T cell responses to AZD1222 COVID-19 vaccine. Some clones are missing from TCRdb's copy, which holds only in-frame ones; the method was immunoSEQ multiplex PCR. This sample yields roughly 120,000 clones, of which approximately 87% are seen a single time; over 3% belongs to the top ten. Sequencing was performed on peripheral blood, taken on day 0 of AZD1222 vaccination. All receptors derive from an adult in good health.

Here the CDR3 reads CASSLDLRNTEAFF. Written as DNA, the CDR3 is TGTGCCAGCAGCTTGGACCTACGTAACACTGAAGCTTTCTTT. The J gene is TRBJ1-1, the V gene TRBV5-4, with D uncertain. Trimming took off 0 bases at V and 2 bases at J, with 8 bases between the two ends. CDR3 length: 14 amino acids. Germline V gene data show CDR1 as SGHNT and CDR2 as YYREEE (reference sequence).

This clone was recorded once. The genes are TRBV10-2 and TRBJ1-1; no definite D call. V shed 7 bases and J shed 5 bases, with 11 bases lying between them. CDR3 size: 12 residues. The germline CDR1 and CDR2 sequences are WSHSY and SAAADI. The CDR3 sequence is CASTPTVTEAFF. The CDR3 DNA reads as TGCGCCAGCACCCCAACCGTAACTGAAGCTTTCTTT.

The V call is TRBV5-4, the J call TRBJ2-3; 9 bases align to TRBD2. Germline trimming cut 1 base from V and 4 bases from J; bases unmatched to any gene: 7. The germline gives CDR1 SGHNT, CDR2 YYREEE (reference sequence). This CDR3 contains 16 residues. The chain's CDR3 is CASSLRGGGAPDTQYF. The CDR3 region has the DNA TGTGCCAGCAGCTTGCGTGGCGGGGGGGCTCCAGATACGCAGTATTTT.

This clone has more than one count but fewer than ten. V gene TRBV2 combines with J gene TRBJ2-5; 10 bases fit TRBD1. The germline V gene encodes CDR1 SNHLY and CDR2 FYNNEI. V gave up 5 bases and J gave up 5 bases; unmatched junction bases: 8. The CDR3 length is 15 residues. CDR3 in DNA: TGTGCCAGCAGTCAAAGACAGGGGGCTTGGGAGACCCAGTACTTC. This gives the protein CASSQRQGAWETQYF.

The V call is TRBV7-6, the J call TRBJ2-5; D is possibly TRBD1 or TRBD2 (6 bases each). Trimming cost V 1 base and J 3 bases, with 9 bases left between them. The CDR3 covers 14 residues. The germline gives CDR1 SGHVS, CDR2 FNYEAQ. This CDR3 is CASSLEGGEETQYF. The DNA for the CDR3 is TGTGCCAGCAGCTTAGAGGGGGGCGAAGAGACCCAGTACTTC.

The chain is built from TRBV5-1 and TRBJ1-1; D is ambiguous. Trimming removed 7 bases from V and 1 base from J, with 20 bases in between. Germline CDR1 and CDR2: SGHRS and YFSETQ. The CDR3 totals 16 residues. DNA for the CDR3: TGCGCCAGCCGTGGCGGTCTATCTCCGGGGAACACTGAAGCTTTCTTT. It encodes CASRGGLSPGNTEAFF.

This clone appeared a single time. The V call is TRBV6-2 or TRBV6-3, the J call TRBJ2-7; 7 nucleotides agree with TRBD2. Trimming removed 2 bases from V and 8 bases from J; junction bases left unmatched: 6. The CDR3 runs 13 residues. Germline loops: CDR1 MNHEY, CDR2 SVGEGT. The CDR3, as DNA: TGTGCCAGCAGTTACGAAGGGAGGGGTAAGCAGTACTTC. It yields the protein CASSYEGRGKQYF.

As concerns this clone: The junction departs from the called germline gene at one end, perhaps through a read error. V usage is TRBV7-7 and J usage is TRBJ2-2; the D call may be TRBD1 or TRBD2 (5 bases each). Germline CDR1 is SSHAT and CDR2 is FNYEAQ (reference sequence). The CDR3 length is 15 residues. The CDR3 spells CASSPLGRFGGELFF. As DNA, the CDR3 is TGTGCTAGCAGCCCCTTGGGACGGTTTGGCGGGGAGCTGTTTTTT.

The rearrangement uses TRBV11-2 and TRBJ1-1; a weak D match, TRBD1 (5 bases). The CDR3 runs to 13 residues. CDR1 and CDR2 from the germline V gene are SGHAT and FQNNGV. V was clipped by 3 bases and J by 6 bases, with 11 bases between them. CDR3 nucleotides: TGTGCCAGCAGCTTTAACCGGGGCCCTGAAGCTTTCTTT. Protein sequence: CASSFNRGPEAFF.

The chain links TRBV18 to TRBJ1-3; D remains ambiguous. Per germline, CDR1 KGHSH and CDR2 LQKENI. Deletions cut 2 bases from V and 0 bases from J, with 11 bases between. The CDR3 extends over 16 amino acids. CDR3 DNA sequence: TGTGCCAGCTCACCAGCCCAACAGTCCTCTGGAAACACCATATATTTT. Protein sequence: CASSPAQQSSGNTIYF. Together with reference TRBV18 and TRBJ1-3, the CDR3 gives the full variable domain: NAGVMQNPRHLVRRRGQEARLRCSPMKGHSHVYWYRQLPEEGLKFMVYLQKENIIDESGMPKERFSAEFPKEGPSILRIQQVVRGDSAAYFCASSPAQQSSGNTIYFGEGSWLTVV.

This clone is a singleton in its sample. The chain has TRBV7-3 and TRBJ1-6, with 8 bases that match TRBD1. V trimming: 2 bases; J trimming: 8 bases; junction bases outside the gene matches: 2. Per the germline V gene, CDR1 is SGHTA and CDR2 is FQGTGA. The CDR3 contains 14 residues. For the CDR3, the DNA is TGTGCCAGCAGCTTACAGACAGGGGATTCACCCCTCCACTTT. The encoded protein is CASSLQTGDSPLHF.

V gene TRBV4-1 combines with J gene TRBJ1-2; tentative D call: TRBD1 (6 bases). The germline V gene encodes CDR1 MGHRA and CDR2 YSYEKL. Deletions cut 0 bases from V and 4 bases from J, with 15 bases between. The CDR3 totals 16 residues. The CDR3 region has the DNA TGCGCCAGCAGCCAAGAGGCGGCAGGGGCTTTCTATGGCTACACCTTC. This gives the protein CASSQEAAGAFYGYTF.

This chain links TRBV24-1 with TRBJ1-2; a weak D match, TRBD1 (6 bases). V was pared by 0 bases and J by 4 bases, with 26 bases between. This CDR3 is 20 amino acids long. Germline V lookup: CDR1 KGHDR, CDR2 SFDVKD. CDR3 sequence: CATSDLKGGGSLPPSYGYTF. The CDR3 DNA is TGTGCCACCAGTGATTTGAAGGGGGGGGGAAGTTTACCACCTTCCTATGGCTACACCTTC.